This is a list of T cell receptor beta chains from one sample in a study of regulatory T cells in long-lasting Graves disease. TCRdb passed the multiplex PCR reads through MiXCR, listing each CDR3 protein once. The sample includes roughly 500,000 distinct CDR3 sequences, 11% to 15% of them seen just once. These same data were also listed under a study on T cells in Graves' hyperthyroidism and ophthalmopathy.

Material: peripheral blood mononuclear cells (PBMCs), obtained at new diagnosis, from a patient treated with antithyroid drugs. All receptors derive from a woman aged 45-65 years with Graves disease. The CDR3 runs from the conserved cysteine through the conserved F or W. The D gene is left open where the match is weak. Size is stated for part of the rows, as once, few or many counts, or as a class when the clone is expanded.

j_call | d_call | v_call | clone_size | cdr3_nt | cdr3_aa
TRBJ2-7 | . | TRBV7-9 | many | TGTGCCAGCAGCGGGGTGGGGTTATGGAACGAGCAGTGCTTC | CASSGVGLWNEQCF
TRBJ2-3 | TRBD2 | TRBV2 | many | TGTGCCAGCATGATAGCGGGGACCACAGATACGCAGTATTTT | CASMIAGTTDTQYF
TRBJ2-1 | . | TRBV30 | once | TGTGCGTGGAGTGTACCCTTTTCGGGGGTGGGTTGCAATGAGCAGTTCTTC | CAWSVPFSGVGCNEQFF
TRBJ1-2 | . | TRBV2 | many | TGTGCCAGCAGAAGCAGGGGCGGTGTTTCTGGCTACACCTTC | CASRSRGGVSGYTF
TRBJ1-2 | . | TRBV19 | . | TGTGCCAGTAGTAGATCGGGAGAAAACTATGGCTACACCTTC | CASSRSGENYGYTF
TRBJ1-2 | . | TRBV5-5 | few | TGTGCCAGCAGCCAACCCGGCAGGGGATCCGATGGCTACACCTTC | CASSQPGRGSDGYTF
TRBJ2-1 | TRBD2 | TRBV19 | many | TGTGCCAGTAGTAGGACTAGCGGGAATGTAAATGAGCAGTTCTTC | CASSRTSGNVNEQFF
TRBJ2-2 | TRBD2 | TRBV3-1 | few | TGTGCCAGCAGCCAAGTCAGCGGGAGTATCGGGGAGCTGTTTTTT | CASSQVSGSIGELFF
TRBJ1-2 | . | TRBV7-9 | few | TGTGCCAGCAGCCCTAACTACCGGGAGCATGGCTACACCTTC | CASSPNYREHGYTF
TRBJ2-1 | TRBD2 | TRBV28 | many | TGTGCCAGCAGTTCGAGTCCGGAGACTAGCGGGAGATACAATGAGCAGTTCTTC | CASSSSPETSGRYNEQFF
TRBJ1-3 | . | TRBV5-1 | once | TGCGCCAGCAGCTTGGTAGCACAGACCTCTGGAAACACCATATATTTT | CASSLVAQTSGNTIYF
TRBJ2-1 | TRBD2 | TRBV30 | . | TGTGCCTGGAGTCCAAGCGGGAGTTACGGCAATGAGCAGTTCTTC | CAWSPSGSYGNEQFF
TRBJ2-1 | TRBD2 | TRBV30 | many | TGTGCCTGGAGGGAAGGGACTAGCGGGAGCGTCTACAATGAGCAGTTCTTC | CAWREGTSGSVYNEQFF
TRBJ2-5 | TRBD2 | TRBV5-1 | few | TGCGCCAGCAGCTTGGAAGTTGCGGGGGGAGGGGAGACCCAGTACTTC | CASSLEVAGGGETQYF
TRBJ1-2 | TRBD1 | TRBV12-3/TRBV12-4 | many | TGTGCCAGCAGCCCCGGGGACAGGGTCAACTATGGCTACACCTTC | CASSPGDRVNYGYTF
TRBJ2-7 | . | TRBV3-1 | . | TGTGCCAACAGCCAATCTTTGGACCTGTCAACCTACGAGCAGTACTTC | CANSQSLDLSTYEQYF
TRBJ2-5 | . | TRBV29-1 | . | TGCAGCGTTCTGGAAGCGCCGTCGGGAGAGACCCAGTACTTC | CSVLEAPSGETQYF
TRBJ2-7 | TRBD2 | TRBV11-2 | many | TGTGCCAGCAGGTCCGGGACTAGCGGATCCTACGAGCAGTACTTC | CASRSGTSGSYEQYF
TRBJ2-1 | . | TRBV7-9 | . | TGTGCCAGCAGCTCCCCCTCAGTGGGTGGCCATGAGCAGTTCTTC | CASSSPSVGGHEQFF
TRBJ2-3 | . | TRBV11-2 | few | TGTGCCAGCAGCCCGCCGGCCACTCCAGGTGATACGCAGTATTTT | CASSPPATPGDTQYF
TRBJ2-3 | TRBD1 | TRBV27 | few | TGTGCCAGCAGTTTAGGGACAGACGGGGCGGCAGATACGCAGTATTTT | CASSLGTDGAADTQYF
TRBJ2-3 | . | TRBV12-3/TRBV12-4 | many | TGTGCCAGCAGTTTATATAGCTCCGGCACAGATACGCAGTATTTT | CASSLYSSGTDTQYF
TRBJ2-7 | TRBD2 | TRBV10-3 | many | TGTGCCATCATGGGAGGGAGCGGGGGATACGAGCAGTACTTC | CAIMGGSGGYEQYF
TRBJ2-1 | TRBD2 | TRBV30 | few | TGTGCCTGGAGTGTCTCTAGCGGGAGGGCCCATGAGCAGTTCTTC | CAWSVSSGRAHEQFF
TRBJ2-5 | TRBD2 | TRBV5-6 | many | TGTGCCAGCAGCGTTCTAGCGGGAGGGGAAGAGACCCAGTACTTC | CASSVLAGGEETQYF
TRBJ1-2 | TRBD1 | TRBV7-9 | few | TGTGCCAGCAGCGAAGGGGACAGTTATTTCTATGGCTACACCTTC | CASSEGDSYFYGYTF
TRBJ1-1 | TRBD1 | TRBV3-1 | many | TGTGCCAGCAGTTCCGGGACAGGGGGCGGTTTTACTGAAGCTTTCTTT | CASSSGTGGGFTEAFF
TRBJ2-3 | . | TRBV28 | many | TGTGCCAGCAGTTTAGATCCCAAGCGGAGCACAGATACGCAGTATTTT | CASSLDPKRSTDTQYF
TRBJ1-1 | . | TRBV7-2 | many | TGTGCCAGCAGCTTCCTGGACAGCTTTGAAGCTTTCTTT | CASSFLDSFEAFF
TRBJ2-1 | . | TRBV10-1 | many | TGCGCCAGCAGTGATAACCGGCCTTGGGGTTTCAATGAGCAGTTCTTC | CASSDNRPWGFNEQFF
TRBJ2-5 | . | TRBV3-1 | many | TGTGCCAGCAGCTCTCTTACCGAGACCCAGTACTTC | CASSSLTETQYF
TRBJ2-2 | . | TRBV28 | many | TGTGCCAGCAGTTTTGTTCGGGGGGCAGGGACCGGGGAGCTGTTTTTT | CASSFVRGAGTGELFF
TRBJ1-4 | TRBD1 | TRBV6-1 | many | TGTGCCAGCAGGGCGGCGGCCGGGACAGGGATGGGGGAAAAACTGTTTTTT | CASRAAAGTGMGEKLFF
TRBJ1-6 | . | TRBV9 | . | TGTACCAGCAGCGAGGCCGGGCCTTATTCACCCCTCCACTTT | CTSSEAGPYSPLHF
TRBJ2-7 | . | TRBV5-1 | many | TGCGCCAGCAGCTTGGGGGTGGGCAGGGTGGAGGAGCAGTACTTC | CASSLGVGRVEEQYF
TRBJ1-1 | . | TRBV7-2 | many | TGTGCCAGCAGCGTACAGGTGGACACTGAAGCTTTCTTT | CASSVQVDTEAFF
TRBJ2-2 | TRBD2 | TRBV20-1 | many | TGCAGTGCCCGGACTAGCGGGAGCTTACCCGGGGAGCTGTTTTTT | CSARTSGSLPGELFF
TRBJ2-2 | TRBD2 | TRBV30 | many | TGTGCCTGGAGTGTAGCGGGAGGATCGACCGGGGAGCTGTTTTTT | CAWSVAGGSTGELFF
TRBJ2-1 | TRBD2 | TRBV7-2 | . | TGTGCCAGCAGCTTACCGGGACTAGCTTATCTCTTC | CASSLPGLAYLF
TRBJ1-1 | . | TRBV7-6 | few | TGTGCCAGCAGCTTAGGGGGAGTGGACACTGAAGCTTTCTTT | CASSLGGVDTEAFF
TRBJ2-5 | . | TRBV7-9 | many | TGTGCCAGCAGCCCACAAACAGGCCAAGAGACCCAGTACTTC | CASSPQTGQETQYF